The present T cell receptor (beta chain) was sequenced within a study of blood T cell repertoires in COVID-19. Method: immunoSEQ multiplex PCR; TCRdb's copy keeps in-frame clones and lacks some. The data contain roughly 57,000 clones, around 87% of them singletons. The V and J ends lost 1 base and 7 bases respectively, with 16 bases between them. Per germline, CDR1 SGHTA and CDR2 FQGNSA. The CDR3 contains 15 residues. The source material was peripheral blood. This chain links TRBV7-2 with TRBJ2-5; D is perhaps TRBD2 (5 bases). The TCR originated in a man aged 55 to 70 with active or convalescent COVID-19. In DNA, the CDR3 is TGTGCCAGCAGCTTAGGGCGGGCGGCATCCGGGACCCAGTACTTC. This sequence encodes CASSLGRAASGTQYF.